Detailed here is one T cell receptor (beta chain). The sample originates from a study of blood T cell repertoires in COVID-19. TCRdb's table, derived via immunoSEQ multiplex PCR, lists solely in-frame clones and lacks some. Counted here are around 120,000 clones, around 87% occurring once; the ten biggest clones make up about 32%. V lost 6 bases and J lost 0, with 11 bases in between. The V gene's germline CDR1 is KGHSH and CDR2 LQKENI. CDR3 size: 14 residues. The receptor's source is a woman aged 80 or over with acute or convalescent COVID-19. The chain employs TRBV18 and TRBJ2-5, with a possible D match to TRBD1 (6 bases). Sequences were obtained from peripheral blood. CDR3 sequence (DNA): TGTGCCAGCTCCCCTTGGACAGACCAAGAGACCCAGTACTTC. Protein sequence: CASSPWTDQETQYF.